One and the same sample provided the 23 T cell receptor beta chains below, sequenced in a study of cytomegalovirus exposure and HLA in healthy donors. Researchers ran the PCR with 60 Vbeta and 13 Jbeta primers. Repertoires were generated with immunoSEQ multiplex PCR, while TCRdb's copy carries only in-frame clones and drops some. This sample carries 70,000 to 95,000 clones, 70% to 80% of them seen once, and the ten largest clones take about 15%. Sequencing used PBMCs. The receptors here all came from a woman aged 40 to 50 in good health and CMV-seropositive.

The CDR3 region is CASSQAGTGQFF. As DNA, the CDR3 is TGCGCCAGCAGCCAAGCGGGGACAGGCCAGTTCTTC. The V call is TRBV4-1, the J call TRBJ2-1; 8 positions match TRBD1. Trimming at V came to 1 base and at J to 13 bases, leaving 3 bases not matched to a gene. This CDR3 is 12 amino acids long. Germline loops: CDR1 MGHRA, CDR2 YSYEKL.

CDR3 coding DNA: TGTGCCAGCAGCTCCACACAGGAGAACACCGGGGAGCTGTTTTTT. This codes for CASSSTQENTGELFF. The genes are TRBV5-6 and TRBJ2-2; TRBD1 might be the D (5 bases). This CDR3 has 15 residues. Trimming removed 3 bases from V and 1 base from J, with 10 bases in between. Per the germline V gene, CDR1 is SGHDT and CDR2 is YYEEEE. Complete variable domain (other parts from reference TRBV5-6 and TRBJ2-2): DAGVTQSPTHLIKTRGQQVTLRCSPKSGHDTVSWYQQALGQGPQFIFQYYEEEERQRGNFPDRFSGHQFPNYSSELNVNALLLGDSALYLCASSSTQENTGELFFGEGSRLTVL.

Concerning this clone itself: One junction end does not reproduce the germline sequence, and a read error may be involved. The chain couples TRBV7-9 to TRBJ2-1; D not certain. The CDR3 loop spans 12 amino acids. Germline loops: CDR1 SEHNR, CDR2 FQNEAQ (reference sequence). The CDR3 region is CSSSSLEMEQFF. The CDR3 DNA reads as TGTTCCAGCAGCTCTTTAGAGATGGAGCAGTTCTTC.

The CDR3: CASSPPRPDYTF. Here the CDR3 DNA reads TGTGCCAGCTCACCACCGCGGCCCGACTACACCTTC. The chain uses TRBV18 and TRBJ1-2; D gene uncertain. CDR1 is KGHSH and CDR2 is LQKENI in the germline V gene. V was cut by 0 bases and J by 10 bases, with 9 bases left in between. The CDR3 covers 12 residues.

This clone appeared once. V is TRBV5-6 and J is TRBJ2-3; a possible D gene is TRBD2 (5 bases). The CDR3 sequence is 15 residues long. Germline V gene data show CDR1 as SGHDT and CDR2 as YYEEEE. V lost 5 bases and J lost 0, with 13 bases in between. The CDR3 sequence is CASSTSGGSTDTQYF. The CDR3 DNA follows: TGTGCCAGCAGTACGAGCGGAGGTAGCACAGATACGCAGTATTTT.

This chain links TRBV9 with TRBJ2-7; the match to TRBD1 covers 10 bases. V lost 0 bases and J lost 8; bases outside the gene matches: 5. Germline assignment: CDR1 SGDLS and CDR2 YYNGEE. The CDR3 extends over 14 amino acids. The CDR3 loop reads CASSVAQGQGKQYF. CDR3 nucleotides: TGTGCCAGCAGCGTAGCTCAGGGACAGGGGAAGCAGTACTTC.

The gene calls are TRBV27 and TRBJ2-7; 9 bases match TRBD1. Germline loops: CDR1 MNHEY, CDR2 SMNVEV (reference sequence). The CDR3 consists of 14 residues. After removal of 3 bases from V and 1 base from J, the junction contained 1 base not matched to a gene. The CDR3 spells CASSFGQGSYEQYF. In DNA form, the CDR3 reads TGTGCCAGCAGTTTTGGACAGGGGTCCTACGAGCAGTACTTC.

The V and J genes are TRBV2 and TRBJ1-5; TRBD1 agrees at 7 bases. CDR1 SNHLY and CDR2 FYNNEI come from the germline V gene. The junction had 13 bases not matched to a gene; V was cut back by 7 bases and J by 4 bases. This CDR3 region has 16 residues. The CDR3 loop reads CASNLAPGGWNQPQHF. CDR3 sequence (DNA): TGTGCCAGCAACCTCGCTCCAGGGGGTTGGAATCAGCCCCAGCATTTT.

The genes are TRBV2 and TRBJ1-2; possibly TRBD1 for D (5 bases). V was clipped by 3 bases and J by 13 bases, with 12 bases between them. Germline V lookup: CDR1 SNHLY, CDR2 FYNNEI. This CDR3 region has 11 residues. The CDR3 DNA is TGTGCCAGCAGTGAGGGGGGACGGTTCACCTTC. This translates into CASSEGGRFTF.

The chain has TRBV6-5 and TRBJ1-1, with 9 nucleotides matching TRBD1. This CDR3 is built from 14 residues. The V gene end was trimmed by 4 bases and the J gene end by 10 bases; junction bases not matched to a gene: 10. Per the germline V gene, CDR1 is MNHEY and CDR2 is SVGAGI. CDR3 residues: CASSSVPGQGSAFF. The CDR3, as DNA: TGTGCCAGCAGTTCCGTCCCGGGACAGGGTTCAGCTTTCTTT.

V usage is TRBV7-2 and J usage is TRBJ2-5; 11 positions agree with TRBD2. The CDR3 is made up of 17 amino acids. Looked up from germline, CDR1 is SGHTA and CDR2 is FQGNSA. V trimming: 4 bases; J trimming: 4 bases; junction bases outside the gene matches: 11. The CDR3 region is CASSSPGVAGGGETQYF. DNA of the CDR3: TGTGCCAGCAGCTCCCCAGGGGTAGCGGGAGGGGGAGAGACCCAGTACTTC.

The chain couples TRBV7-8 to TRBJ2-7; D may be TRBD2 (6 bases). The CDR3 extends over 17 amino acids. Germline lookup yields CDR1 SGHVS and CDR2 FQNEAQ. Trimming took off 1 base at V and 0 bases at J, with 16 bases between the two ends. The CDR3 bases are TGTGCCAGCAGCTTAGTTGGTTGGGACGGGGGCTCCTACGAGCAGTACTTC. This sequence encodes CASSLVGWDGGSYEQYF.

The chain is built from TRBV29-1 and TRBJ1-2; 10 bases match TRBD1. Germline V gene sequence: CDR1 SQVTM, CDR2 ANQGSEA. The V gene end was trimmed by 4 bases and the J gene end by 11 bases; junction bases not matched to a gene: 7. The CDR3 loop spans 12 amino acids. The CDR3 nucleotides are TGCAGCGTTGGACAGGGGGCTGGGGGGTACACCTTC. Encoded protein: CSVGQGAGGYTF. The whole variable domain, filled in from reference TRBV29-1 and TRBJ1-2, reads SAVISQKPSRDICQRGTSLTIQCQVDSQVTMMFWYRQQPGQSLTLIATANQGSEATYESGFVIDKFPISRPNLTFSTLTVSNMSPEDSSIYLCSVGQGAGGYTFGSGTRLTVV.

This chain connects TRBV14 to TRBJ2-7, with 8 bases lining up with TRBD2. V lost 4 bases, J lost 4 bases, and 12 bases stayed unmatched. The length of the CDR3 is 16 residues. Germline CDR1 reads SGHDN; CDR2 reads FVKESK. This chain's CDR3 is CASSRIANSGTYEQYF. The CDR3 region has the DNA TGTGCCAGCAGCCGGATTGCAAATAGCGGGACTTACGAGCAGTACTTC.

The V call is TRBV18, the J call TRBJ2-1; TRBD2 matches 14 bases. Trimming cost V 4 bases and J 10 bases; bases outside gene matches: 6. Per germline, CDR1 KGHSH and CDR2 LQKENI. The CDR3 is 15 residues long. The CDR3 here is CASSQGLAGAGEQFF. For the CDR3, the DNA is TGTGCCAGCTCACAGGGACTAGCGGGAGCGGGAGAGCAGTTCTTC.

This sequence joins TRBV27 and TRBJ2-1, with 9 bases matching TRBD2. Germline V gives CDR1 MNHEY, CDR2 SMNVEV (reference sequence). Unmatched junction bases numbered 5, after V lost 6 bases and J lost 5 bases. The CDR3 spans 14 residues. CDR3 DNA sequence: TGTGCCAGCAGGATACTAGCGGGCGACAATGAGCAGTTCTTC. Translation: CASRILAGDNEQFF.

This clone was counted once. This chain links TRBV19 with TRBJ1-5, with TRBD1 matching 7 bases. The J segment lost 3 bases and the V segment lost 7 bases, leaving 6 bases of the junction unmatched. This CDR3 contains 14 residues. Per germline, CDR1 LNHDA and CDR2 SQIVND (reference sequence). Here the CDR3 reads CASTLDRINQPQHF. The CDR3 nucleotides read TGTGCCAGTACTTTGGACAGGATCAATCAGCCCCAGCATTTT.

The chain combines TRBV18 with TRBJ2-7; D is undetermined. This CDR3 has 13 residues. V was clipped by 2 bases and J by 5 bases, with 10 bases between them. The germline gives CDR1 KGHSH, CDR2 LQKENI. The CDR3 coding sequence is TGTGCCAGCTCACCAACGGGTTCCAACGAGCAGTACTTC. This gives the protein CASSPTGSNEQYF.

The rearrangement links TRBV4-2 to TRBJ2-1, with D possibly being TRBD2 (6 bases). With 0 bases removed from V and 7 bases from J, the gap between germline ends came to 16 bases. The CDR3 is made up of 16 amino acids. In germline, CDR1 is LGHNA, CDR2 YNFKEQ. Written as DNA, the CDR3 is TGTGCCAGCAGCCAAGACCTTCGGGGGTTGCGGAATGAGCAGTTCTTC. Its translation: CASSQDLRGLRNEQFF.

This clone turned up a few times. V usage is TRBV19 and J usage is TRBJ1-4; D perhaps matches TRBD1 (6 bases). The CDR3 has 13 amino acids. CDR1 and CDR2 (germline): LNHDA, SQIVND (reference sequence). Trimming cost V 8 bases and J 4 bases, with 11 bases left between them. CDR3 protein: CASGGSLNEKLFF. In nucleotides, the CDR3 is TGTGCCAGTGGGGGCTCTCTTAATGAAAAACTGTTTTTT. Complete variable domain (other parts from reference TRBV19 and TRBJ1-4): DGGITQSPKYLFRKEGQNVTLSCEQNLNHDAMYWYRQDPGQGLRLIYYSQIVNDFQKGDIAEGYSVSREKKESFPLTVTSAQKNPTAFYLCASGGSLNEKLFFGSGTQLSVL.

The chain combines TRBV9 with TRBJ2-7; 7 bases agree with TRBD1. Germline V gives CDR1 SGDLS, CDR2 YYNGEE. The length of the CDR3 is 15 residues. Trimming cost V 5 bases and J 3 bases; bases outside gene matches: 11. The CDR3 DNA sequence: TGTGCCAGCAGACCTAGGCGACAGGGCGGCTACGAGCAGTACTTC. Translation gives CASRPRRQGGYEQYF.

This sequence joins TRBV7-2 and TRBJ1-2; no reliable D call. CDR1 is SGHTA and CDR2 is FQGNSA in the germline V gene. The CDR3 contains 15 residues. V was cut by 6 bases and J by 0 bases, with 14 bases left in between. CDR3 region: CASSSRGVANYGYTF. For the CDR3, the DNA is TGTGCCAGCAGTAGCCGGGGTGTAGCTAACTATGGCTACACCTTC.

The chain carries TRBV10-1 and TRBJ1-1; TRBD1 matches at 10 bases. This CDR3 has 17 residues. V lost 0 bases, J lost 3 bases, and 7 bases stayed unmatched. Germline values: CDR1 WNHNN, CDR2 SYGVQD (reference sequence). CDR3: CASSESVIGQGDTEAFF. The CDR3 region has the DNA TGCGCCAGCAGTGAGTCGGTTATCGGACAGGGGGACACTGAAGCTTTCTTT.